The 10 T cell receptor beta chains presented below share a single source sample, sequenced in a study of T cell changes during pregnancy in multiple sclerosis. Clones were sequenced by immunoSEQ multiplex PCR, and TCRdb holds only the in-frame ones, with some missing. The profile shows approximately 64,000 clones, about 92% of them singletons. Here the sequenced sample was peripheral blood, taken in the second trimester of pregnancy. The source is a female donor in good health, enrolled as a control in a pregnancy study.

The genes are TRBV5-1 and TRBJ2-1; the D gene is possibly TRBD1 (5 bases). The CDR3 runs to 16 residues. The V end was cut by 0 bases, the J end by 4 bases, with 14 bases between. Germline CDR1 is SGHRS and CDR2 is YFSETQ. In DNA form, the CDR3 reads TGCGCCAGCAGCTTGGCCCGCAGGGATGGTTACAATGAGCAGTTCTTC. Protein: CASSLARRDGYNEQFF. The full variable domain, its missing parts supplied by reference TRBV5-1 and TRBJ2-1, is KAGVTQTPRYLIKTRGQQVTLSCSPISGHRSVSWYQQTPGQGLQFLFEYFSETQRNKGNFPGRFSGRQFSNSRSEMNVSTLELGDSALYLCASSLARRDGYNEQFFGPGTRLTVL.

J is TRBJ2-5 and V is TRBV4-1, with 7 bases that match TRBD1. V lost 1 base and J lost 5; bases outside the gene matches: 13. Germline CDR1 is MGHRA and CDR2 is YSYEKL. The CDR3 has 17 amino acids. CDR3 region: CASSQVLGATGRETQYF. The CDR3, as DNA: TGCGCCAGCAGCCAAGTCTTGGGGGCGACAGGGCGCGAGACCCAGTACTTC.

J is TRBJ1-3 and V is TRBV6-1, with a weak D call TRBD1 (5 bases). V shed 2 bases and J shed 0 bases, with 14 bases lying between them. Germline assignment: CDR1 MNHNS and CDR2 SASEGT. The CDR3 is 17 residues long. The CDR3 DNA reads TGTGCCAGCAGTGAATGGGGGGGACCCTTCTCTGGAAACACCATATATTTT. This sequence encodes CASSEWGGPFSGNTIYF.

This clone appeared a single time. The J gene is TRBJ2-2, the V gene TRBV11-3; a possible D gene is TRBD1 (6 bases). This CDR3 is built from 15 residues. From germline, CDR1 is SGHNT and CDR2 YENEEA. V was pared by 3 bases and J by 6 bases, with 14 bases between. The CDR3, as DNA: TGTGCCAGCAGCTTTGGGACATCATCCCCCGGGGAGCTGTTTTTT. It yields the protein CASSFGTSSPGELFF.

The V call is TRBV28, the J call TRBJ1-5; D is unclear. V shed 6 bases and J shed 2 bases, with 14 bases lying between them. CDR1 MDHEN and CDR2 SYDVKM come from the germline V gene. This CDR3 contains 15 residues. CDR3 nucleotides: TGTGCCAGCAGACCGGACTCTAGACGCAATCAGCCCCAGCATTTT. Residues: CASRPDSRRNQPQHF. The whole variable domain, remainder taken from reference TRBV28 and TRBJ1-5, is DVKVTQSSRYLVKRTGEKVFLECVQDMDHENMFWYRQDPGLGLRLIYFSYDVKMKEKGDIPEGYSVSREKKERFSLILESASTNQTSMYLCASRPDSRRNQPQHFGDGTRLSIL.

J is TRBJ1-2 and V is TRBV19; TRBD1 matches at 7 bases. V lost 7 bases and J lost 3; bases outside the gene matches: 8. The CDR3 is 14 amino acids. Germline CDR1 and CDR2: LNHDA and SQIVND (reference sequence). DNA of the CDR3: TGTGCCAGTAACGATAGGGGGACAGACTATGGCTACACCTTC. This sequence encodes CASNDRGTDYGYTF. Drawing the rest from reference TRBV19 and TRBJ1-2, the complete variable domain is DGGITQSPKYLFRKEGQNVTLSCEQNLNHDAMYWYRQDPGQGLRLIYYSQIVNDFQKGDIAEGYSVSREKKESFPLTVTSAQKNPTAFYLCASNDRGTDYGYTFGSGTRLTVV.

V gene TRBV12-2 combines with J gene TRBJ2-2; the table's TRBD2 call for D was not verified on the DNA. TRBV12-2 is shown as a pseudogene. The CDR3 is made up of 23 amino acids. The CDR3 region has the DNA TGTGCAAGTCGCTTAGCGGCTCTAGTGGAAGGGCCGAGCGGGGTCTTTCTGGGCGGGGAGCTGTTTTTT. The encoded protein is CASRLAALVEGPSGVFLGGELFF.

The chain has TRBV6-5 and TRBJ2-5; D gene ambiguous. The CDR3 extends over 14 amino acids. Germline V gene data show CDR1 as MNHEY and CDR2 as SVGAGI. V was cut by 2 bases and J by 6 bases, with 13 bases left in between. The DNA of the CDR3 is TGTGCCAGCAGTTACGATGGCTCCCAGAAGACCCAGTACTTC. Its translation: CASSYDGSQKTQYF.

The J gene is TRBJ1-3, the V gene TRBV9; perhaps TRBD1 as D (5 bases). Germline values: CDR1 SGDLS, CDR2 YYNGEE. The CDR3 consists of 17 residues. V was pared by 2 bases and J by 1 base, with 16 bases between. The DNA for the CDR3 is TGTGCCAGCAGCGTGGGTACAGGTGCTAATTCTGGAAACACCATATATTTT. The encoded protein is CASSVGTGANSGNTIYF. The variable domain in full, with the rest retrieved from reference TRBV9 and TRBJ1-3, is DSGVTQTPKHLITATGQRVTLRCSPRSGDLSVYWYQQSLDQGLQFLIQYYNGEERAKGNILERFSAQQFPDLHSELNLSSLELGDSALYFCASSVGTGANSGNTIYFGEGSWLTVV.

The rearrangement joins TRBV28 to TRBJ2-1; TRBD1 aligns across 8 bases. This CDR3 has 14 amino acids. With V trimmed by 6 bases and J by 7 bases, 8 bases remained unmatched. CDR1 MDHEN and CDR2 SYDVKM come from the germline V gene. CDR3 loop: CASSRRTGLNEQFF. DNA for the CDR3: TGTGCCAGCAGCCGCCGGACAGGGTTGAATGAGCAGTTCTTC.